This entry lists 9 T cell receptor beta chains sequenced from one sample in a study of cytomegalovirus exposure and HLA in healthy donors. PCR employed 60 Vbeta and 13 Jbeta primers. Using immunoSEQ multiplex PCR, the repertoire was profiled, and TCRdb retains in-frame clones only, with some absent. The sample records around 180,000 clones, about 83% being singletons. The sequenced material came from PBMCs. The receptor source for this set is a girl between 10 and 17 years old in good health and CMV-seropositive.

This rearrangement joins TRBV21-1 to TRBJ2-2; the table's D call of TRBD1 was not tested on the DNA. TRBV21-1 represents a pseudogene. The CDR3 is made up of 21 amino acids. This CDR3 reads CASILTKQHAHDRQNTGELFF. The CDR3 bases are TGTGCCAGCATCTTAACCAAACAACATGCCCACGACAGGCAGAACACCGGGGAGCTGTTTTTT.

The CDR3 region is CASSPVGGFRPGNTIYF. The DNA for the CDR3 is TGTGCCAGCAGCCCCGTGGGGGGGTTTCGTCCTGGAAACACCATATATTTT. The V call is TRBV7-9, the J call TRBJ1-3; D perhaps matches TRBD1 (5 bases). This CDR3 has 17 residues. The germline V gene encodes CDR1 SEHNR and CDR2 FQNEAQ (reference sequence). Trimming removed 5 bases from V and 2 bases from J, with 19 bases in between.

The rearrangement uses TRBV7-9 and TRBJ2-5; 9 bases fit TRBD1. This CDR3 has 16 residues. Trimming cost V 2 bases and J 5 bases; bases outside gene matches: 9. In germline, CDR1 is SEHNR, CDR2 FQNEAQ (reference sequence). The CDR3 DNA reads TGTGCCAGCAGCTTAACGAGAACAGGGGGCAAGGAGACCCAGTACTTC. It specifies CASSLTRTGGKETQYF.

This chain uses TRBV9 with TRBJ1-2, with a weak D call TRBD1 (6 bases). V was cut by 0 bases and J by 3 bases, with 18 bases left in between. The CDR3 length is 17 residues. Germline loops: CDR1 SGDLS, CDR2 YYNGEE. CDR3 coding DNA: TGTGCCAGCAGCGTAGATGTGGGGGCGAACGGCCACTATGGCTACACCTTC. It encodes CASSVDVGANGHYGYTF.

The chain employs TRBV14 and TRBJ2-3; D might be TRBD2 (6 bases). The CDR3 is 18 residues long. V lost 1 base to trimming and J lost 2 bases, with 19 bases between them. Germline V gives CDR1 SGHDN, CDR2 FVKESK. The CDR3 here is CASSQGLWRGRITDTQYF. Here the CDR3 DNA reads TGTGCCAGCAGCCAAGGATTGTGGCGGGGTCGAATCACAGATACGCAGTATTTT.

The genes are TRBV7-9 and TRBJ1-2; a possible D gene is TRBD1 (5 bases). This CDR3 spans 14 amino acids. Germline assignment: CDR1 SEHNR and CDR2 FQNEAQ (reference sequence). V was clipped by 1 base and J by 6 bases, with 12 bases between them. CDR3 region: CASSLGREVDGYTF. CDR3 in DNA: TGTGCCAGCAGCTTAGGCAGGGAAGTCGATGGCTACACCTTC.

The chain is built from TRBV28 and TRBJ1-1, with TRBD1 identical over 8 bases. Trimming at V came to 5 bases and at J to 4 bases, leaving 6 bases not matched to a gene. The CDR3 sequence is 14 residues long. In germline, CDR1 is MDHEN, CDR2 SYDVKM. The CDR3 sequence: CASSHQGASTEAFF. As DNA, the CDR3 is TGTGCCAGCAGTCATCAGGGGGCGTCCACTGAAGCTTTCTTT.

The J gene is TRBJ1-2, the V gene TRBV7-9, with no clear D. The CDR3 consists of 11 residues. The germline V gene has CDR1 SEHNR and CDR2 FQNEAQ (reference sequence). Trimming pared 5 bases from V and 3 bases from J, leaving 4 bases between. CDR3 region: CASSLDYGYTF. As DNA, the CDR3 is TGTGCCAGCAGCCTTGACTATGGCTACACCTTC. Full variable domain (missing parts from reference TRBV7-9 and TRBJ1-2): DTGVSQNPRHKITKRGQNVTFRCDPISEHNRLYWYRQTLGQGPEFLTYFQNEAQLEKSRLLSDRFSAERPKGSFSTLEIQRTEQGDSAMYLCASSLDYGYTFGSGTRLTVV.

As concerns this clone: A read error may account for a junction end that differs from germline. Other DNA variants within this sample encode the same CDR3. The V and J genes are TRBV28 and TRBJ2-7; D unresolved. Germline CDR1 MDHEN, CDR2 SYDVKM. CDR3 size: 11 residues. The CDR3 sequence is CASSGSYEQYF. CDR3 DNA sequence: TGTGCTAGCAGTGGCAGCTACGAGCAGTACTTC.